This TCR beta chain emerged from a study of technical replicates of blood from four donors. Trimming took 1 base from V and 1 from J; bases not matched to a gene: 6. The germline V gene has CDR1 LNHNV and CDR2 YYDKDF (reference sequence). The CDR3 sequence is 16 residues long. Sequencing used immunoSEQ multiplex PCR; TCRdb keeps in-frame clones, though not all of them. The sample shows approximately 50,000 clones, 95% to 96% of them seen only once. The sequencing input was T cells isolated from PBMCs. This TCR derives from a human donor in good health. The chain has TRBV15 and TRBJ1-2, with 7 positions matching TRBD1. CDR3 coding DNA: TGTGCCACCAGCAGAGCCACGACAGGGTTTAACTATGGCTACACCTTC. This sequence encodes CATSRATTGFNYGYTF. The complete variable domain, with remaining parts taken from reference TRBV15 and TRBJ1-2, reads DAMVIQNPRYQVTQFGKPVTLSCSQTLNHNVMYWYQQKSSQAPKLLFHYYDKDFNNEADTPDNFQSRRPNTSFCFLDIRSPGLGDTAMYLCATSRATTGFNYGYTFGSGTRLTVV.